This paragraph covers one T cell receptor (beta chain) sequence. CDR1 is SQVTM and CDR2 is ANQGSEA in the germline V gene. Trimming cost V 4 bases and J 5 bases, with 17 bases left between them. This CDR3 is 14 amino acids long. Indicated treatment: randomized to nivolumab then ipilimumab (arm A) or the reverse (arm B). The data were obtained in a study of sequential checkpoint blockade in melanoma. Measured with immunoSEQ multiplex PCR; TCRdb has only the in-frame clones, and not every one. In the table there are about 37,000 clones, under 35% of which are singletons. This material consisted of tumor tissue (inferred from file names), taken from a patient given nivolumab and ipilimumab in sequence. The chain has TRBV29-1 and TRBJ1-2; weak D call: TRBD1 (5 bases). This sequence was found in a human donor with melanoma. In DNA, the CDR3 is TGCAGCGTTGGTGGGGGTTGGGACGGTTATGGCTACACCTTC. This translates into CSVGGGWDGYGYTF.